Presented here are 14 T cell receptor beta chains from one specimen sequenced in a study of PD-1 blockade in classical Hodgkin lymphoma. There was relapse after autologous stem cell transplantation in every patient, and there was variation in brentuximab vedotin exposure. The repertoire was sequenced with immunoSEQ multiplex PCR; TCRdb's copy has only in-frame clones and lacks some. Of 45,000 to 65,000 clones listed, 73% are singletons. The source was peripheral blood mononuclear cells (PBMCs), collected before the second cycle of nivolumab. These receptors were taken from a human donor with classical Hodgkin lymphoma.

This clone has a handful of counts. This chain uses TRBV4-1 with TRBJ1-1, with TRBD1 as a possible D gene (5 bases). Germline loops: CDR1 MGHRA, CDR2 YSYEKL. The CDR3 has 12 amino acids. Trimming cost V 7 bases and J 7 bases, with 13 bases left between them. The chain's CDR3 is CASNSGLGEAFF. The CDR3 DNA follows: TGCGCCAGCAATTCAGGGTTAGGTGAAGCTTTCTTT.

The V gene is TRBV18, the J gene TRBJ1-5, with unresolved D. V gave up 2 bases and J gave up 5 bases, with 7 bases separating them. The CDR3 length is 13 residues. Germline V gene data show CDR1 as KGHSH and CDR2 as LQKENI. CDR3 region: CASSPERDQPQHF. CDR3 sequence (DNA): TGTGCCAGCTCACCAGAGAGGGATCAGCCCCAGCATTTT.

This chain uses TRBV7-3 with TRBJ1-4, with D unresolved. Trimming removed 2 bases from V and 0 bases from J, with 7 bases in between. Looked up from germline, CDR1 is SGHTA and CDR2 is FQGTGA. CDR3 length equals 15 residues. In nucleotides, the CDR3 is TGTGCCAGCAGCTTAGGTCGGACAACTAATGAAAAACTGTTTTTT. This sequence encodes CASSLGRTTNEKLFF.

The chain combines TRBV19 with TRBJ2-1; D is undetermined. Per germline, CDR1 LNHDA and CDR2 SQIVND (reference sequence). Trimming removed 5 bases at V and 0 bases at J, with 8 bases between. The CDR3 spans 14 residues. CDR3 sequence reads: CASSPTYSYNEQFF. CDR3 in DNA: TGTGCCAGTAGTCCTACCTACTCCTACAATGAGCAGTTCTTC.

The V call is TRBV9, the J call TRBJ2-6; 9 bases match TRBD1. CDR1 and CDR2 (germline): SGDLS, YYNGEE. The CDR3 totals 18 residues. V trimming: 1 base; J trimming: 0 bases; junction bases outside the gene matches: 5. The CDR3 is CASSVTTGGTSGANVLTF. The CDR3 DNA sequence: TGTGCCAGCAGCGTAACGACAGGGGGTACCTCTGGGGCCAACGTCCTGACTTTC.

The chain is built from TRBV7-3 and TRBJ2-4, with D possibly being TRBD2 (6 bases). V shed 5 bases and J shed 4 bases, with 18 bases lying between them. The germline CDR1 and CDR2 sequences are SGHTA and FQGTGA. This CDR3 contains 16 residues. CDR3 DNA sequence: TGTGCCAGCAGCCTAAGCGGAGGAGCGGGTAAAAACATTCAGTACTTC. Translated, it gives CASSLSGGAGKNIQYF.

The CDR3 is CATTARDGYEQYF. The CDR3 coding sequence is TGTGCCACCACCGCCAGGGATGGCTACGAGCAGTACTTC. The chain carries TRBV2 and TRBJ2-7; D might be TRBD1 (5 bases). This CDR3 has 13 residues. V lost 10 bases to trimming and J lost 3 bases, with 16 bases between them. Germline V lookup: CDR1 SNHLY, CDR2 FYNNEI.

V gene TRBV6-4 combines with J gene TRBJ1-3; 8 bases are shared with TRBD1. The V and J ends lost 0 bases and 2 bases, in that order; junction bases with no gene match: 9. CDR1 and CDR2 from the germline V gene are MRHNA and SNTAGT. This CDR3 region has 18 residues. The CDR3 is CASSDSHPDRGTGNTIYF. The CDR3 DNA sequence: TGTGCCAGCAGTGACTCCCACCCCGACAGGGGAACTGGAAACACCATATATTTT.

Concerning this clone itself: The sample holds other DNA sequences that translate to the same CDR3. The chain recombines TRBV30 with TRBJ1-5; the D gene is possibly TRBD1 (5 bases). CDR1 is GTSNPN, CDR2 SVGIG, per germline (reference sequence). V was clipped by 3 bases and J by 2 bases, with 8 bases between them. The CDR3 has 13 amino acids. CDR3 residues: CAWRGEGNQPQHF. CDR3 sequence (DNA): TGTGCCTGGAGGGGGGAGGGCAATCAGCCCCAGCATTTT.

The chain combines TRBV7-6 with TRBJ2-7, with 10 bases lining up with TRBD2. Germline lookup yields CDR1 SGHVS and CDR2 FNYEAQ. V was pared by 0 bases and J by 3 bases, with 8 bases of the junction left unmatched. CDR3 size: 17 residues. The CDR3 spells CASSLAGGTSGNYEQYF. CDR3 nucleotide sequence: TGTGCCAGCAGCTTAGCGGGGGGAACTAGCGGGAACTACGAGCAGTACTTC.

In this sample, this clone turned up a few times. This sequence joins TRBV6-5 and TRBJ1-1, with D possibly matching TRBD1 (5 bases). Trimming pared 6 bases from V and 3 bases from J, leaving 8 bases between. Germline lookup yields CDR1 MNHEY and CDR2 SVGAGI. The CDR3 totals 12 residues. The CDR3 loop is CASSRGDTEAFF. Written as DNA, the CDR3 is TGTGCCAGCAGCCGGGGGGACACTGAAGCTTTCTTT.

The chain uses TRBV18 and TRBJ1-5; D is unresolved. Looked up from germline, CDR1 is KGHSH and CDR2 is LQKENI. The CDR3 sequence is 15 residues long. The V end was cut by 2 bases, the J end by 0 bases, with 8 bases between. Here the CDR3 DNA reads TGTGCCAGCTCACCAATAAGGGATAGCAATCAGCCCCAGCATTTT. Its protein product is CASSPIRDSNQPQHF.

The chain recombines TRBV5-6 with TRBJ1-1; 7 positions match TRBD1. Germline CDR1 and CDR2: SGHDT and YYEEEE. This CDR3 contains 13 residues. J was trimmed by 4 bases and V by 3 bases; bases with no gene match: 3. Here the CDR3 DNA reads TGTGCCAGCAGCTGGGGACAGTTCACTGAAGCTTTCTTT. Translation gives CASSWGQFTEAFF.

The chain combines TRBV6-5 with TRBJ2-7; tentative D call: TRBD2 (5 bases). Germline lookup yields CDR1 MNHEY and CDR2 SVGAGI. The CDR3 is made up of 14 amino acids. The V gene lost 2 bases and the J gene lost 2 bases, with 10 bases spanning the gap. The CDR3 DNA reads TGTGCCAGCAGTTACGCACGGGGTCCCTACGAGCAGTACTTC. This codes for CASSYARGPYEQYF.